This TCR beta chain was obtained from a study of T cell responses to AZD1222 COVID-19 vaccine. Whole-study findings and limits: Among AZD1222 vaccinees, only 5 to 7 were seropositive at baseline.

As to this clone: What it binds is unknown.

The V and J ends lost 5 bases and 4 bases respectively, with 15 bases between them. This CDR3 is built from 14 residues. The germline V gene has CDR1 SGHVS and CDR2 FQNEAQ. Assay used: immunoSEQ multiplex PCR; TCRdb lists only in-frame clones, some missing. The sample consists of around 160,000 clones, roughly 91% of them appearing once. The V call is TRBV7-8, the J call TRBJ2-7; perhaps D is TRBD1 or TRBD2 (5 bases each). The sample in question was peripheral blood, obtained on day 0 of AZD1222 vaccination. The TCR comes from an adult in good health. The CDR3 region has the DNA TGTGCCAGCAGCCTCTCTCGGGGCCGGTACGAGCAGTACTTC. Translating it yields CASSLSRGRYEQYF. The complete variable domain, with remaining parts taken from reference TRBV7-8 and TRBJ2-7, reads GAGVSQSPRYKVAKRGQDVALRCDPISGHVSLFWYQQALGQGPEFLTYFQNEAQLDKSGLPSDRFFAERPEGSVSTLKIQRTQQEDSAVYLCASSLSRGRYEQYFGPGTRLTVT.